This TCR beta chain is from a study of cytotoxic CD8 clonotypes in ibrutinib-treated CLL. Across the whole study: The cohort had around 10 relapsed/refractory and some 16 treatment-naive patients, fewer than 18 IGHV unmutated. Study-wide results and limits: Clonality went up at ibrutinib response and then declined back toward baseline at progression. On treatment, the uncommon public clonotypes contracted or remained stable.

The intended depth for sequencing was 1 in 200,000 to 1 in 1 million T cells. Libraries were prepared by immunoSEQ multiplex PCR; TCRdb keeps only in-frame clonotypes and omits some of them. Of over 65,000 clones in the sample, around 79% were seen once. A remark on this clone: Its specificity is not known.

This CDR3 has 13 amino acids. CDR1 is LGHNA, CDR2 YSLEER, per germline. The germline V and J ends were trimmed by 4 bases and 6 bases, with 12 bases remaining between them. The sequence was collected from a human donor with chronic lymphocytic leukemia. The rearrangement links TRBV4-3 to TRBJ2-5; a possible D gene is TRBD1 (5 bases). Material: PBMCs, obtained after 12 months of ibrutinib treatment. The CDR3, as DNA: TGCGCCAGCAGCCCCAGGGCATGGCAGACCCAGTACTTC. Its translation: CASSPRAWQTQYF.